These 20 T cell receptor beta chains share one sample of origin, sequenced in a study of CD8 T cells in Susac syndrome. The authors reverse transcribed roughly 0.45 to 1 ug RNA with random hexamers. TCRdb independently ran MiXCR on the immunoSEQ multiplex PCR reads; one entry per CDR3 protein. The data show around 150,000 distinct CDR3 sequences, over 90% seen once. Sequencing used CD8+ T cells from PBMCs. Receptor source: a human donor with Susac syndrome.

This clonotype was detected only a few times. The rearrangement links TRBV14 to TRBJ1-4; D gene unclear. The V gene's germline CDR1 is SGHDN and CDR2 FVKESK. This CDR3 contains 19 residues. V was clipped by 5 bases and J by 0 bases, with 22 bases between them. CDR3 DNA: TGTGCCAGCAGCGAAGGTTACTCACCCTTGGCCTCAACTAATGAAAAACTGTTTTTT. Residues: CASSEGYSPLASTNEKLFF.

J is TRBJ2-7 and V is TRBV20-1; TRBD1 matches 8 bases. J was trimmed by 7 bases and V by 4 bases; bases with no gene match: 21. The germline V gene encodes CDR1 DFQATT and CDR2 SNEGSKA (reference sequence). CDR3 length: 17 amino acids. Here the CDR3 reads CSANPTGSSDRVGEQYF. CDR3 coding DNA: TGCAGTGCTAACCCAACTGGCTCCTCGGACAGGGTAGGGGAGCAGTACTTC.

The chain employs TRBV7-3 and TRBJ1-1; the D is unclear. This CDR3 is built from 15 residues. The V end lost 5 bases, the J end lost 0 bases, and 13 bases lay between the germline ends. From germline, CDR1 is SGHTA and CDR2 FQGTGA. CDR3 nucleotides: TGTGCCAGCAGCCTTAGTGGCAGCATGAACACTGAAGCTTTCTTT. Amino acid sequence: CASSLSGSMNTEAFF.

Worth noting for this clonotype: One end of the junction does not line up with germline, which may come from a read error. In DNA form, the CDR3 reads TGTGCCTGGAGTGTAACTAGCGGGTATGGCACAGATACGCGGTATTTT. Translation: CAWSVTSGYGTDTRYF. This chain connects TRBV30 to TRBJ2-3, with TRBD2 matching over 9 bases. This CDR3 contains 16 residues. Per germline, CDR1 GTSNPN and CDR2 SVGIG (reference sequence).

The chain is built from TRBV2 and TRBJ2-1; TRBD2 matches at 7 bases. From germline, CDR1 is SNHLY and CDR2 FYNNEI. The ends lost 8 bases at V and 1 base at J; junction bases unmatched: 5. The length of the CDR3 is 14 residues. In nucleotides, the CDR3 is TGTGCCAGCGGTGCTAGCGGTTCCTACAATGAGCAGTTCTTC. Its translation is CASGASGSYNEQFF.

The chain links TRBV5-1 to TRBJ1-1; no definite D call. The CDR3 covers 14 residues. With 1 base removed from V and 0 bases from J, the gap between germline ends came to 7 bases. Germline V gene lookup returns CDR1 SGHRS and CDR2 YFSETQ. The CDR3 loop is CASSLIQMNTEAFF. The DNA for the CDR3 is TGCGCCAGCAGCTTGATACAGATGAACACTGAAGCTTTCTTT.

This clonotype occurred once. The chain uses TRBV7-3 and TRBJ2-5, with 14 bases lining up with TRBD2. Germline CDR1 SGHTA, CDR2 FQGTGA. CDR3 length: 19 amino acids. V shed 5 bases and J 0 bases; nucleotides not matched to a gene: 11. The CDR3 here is CASSPHGLAGGLYQETQYF. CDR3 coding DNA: TGTGCCAGCAGCCCCCACGGACTAGCGGGAGGCCTGTACCAAGAGACCCAGTACTTC.

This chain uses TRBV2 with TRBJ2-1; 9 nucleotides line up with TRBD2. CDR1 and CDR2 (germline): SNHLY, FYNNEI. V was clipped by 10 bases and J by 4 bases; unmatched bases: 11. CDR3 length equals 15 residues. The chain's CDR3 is CAILPLAGGYNEQFF. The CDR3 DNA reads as TGTGCCATCCTCCCTTTGGCGGGAGGGTACAATGAGCAGTTCTTC.

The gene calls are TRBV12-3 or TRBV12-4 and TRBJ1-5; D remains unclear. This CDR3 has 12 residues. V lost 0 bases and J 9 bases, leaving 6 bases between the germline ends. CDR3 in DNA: TGTGCCAGCAGTTTAGCCTCCCCGCCCCAGCATTTT. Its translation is CASSLASPPQHF.

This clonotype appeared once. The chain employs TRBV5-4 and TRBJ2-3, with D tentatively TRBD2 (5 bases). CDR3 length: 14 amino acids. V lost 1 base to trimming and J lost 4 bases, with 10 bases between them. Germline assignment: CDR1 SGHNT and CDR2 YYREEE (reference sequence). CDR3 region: CASSLSGFADTQYF. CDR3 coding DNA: TGTGCCAGCAGCTTGTCGGGGTTTGCAGATACGCAGTATTTT. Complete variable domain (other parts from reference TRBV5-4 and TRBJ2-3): ETGVTQSPTHLIKTRGQQVTLRCSSQSGHNTVSWYQQALGQGPQFIFQYYREEENGRGNFPPRFSGLQFPNYSSELNVNALELDDSALYLCASSLSGFADTQYFGPGTRLTVL.

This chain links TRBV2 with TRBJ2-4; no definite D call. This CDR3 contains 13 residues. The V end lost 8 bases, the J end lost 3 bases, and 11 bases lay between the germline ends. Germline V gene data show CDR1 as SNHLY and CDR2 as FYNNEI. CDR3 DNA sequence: TGTGCCAGCCTGGGCGGAATCAAAAACATTCAGTACTTC. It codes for CASLGGIKNIQYF.

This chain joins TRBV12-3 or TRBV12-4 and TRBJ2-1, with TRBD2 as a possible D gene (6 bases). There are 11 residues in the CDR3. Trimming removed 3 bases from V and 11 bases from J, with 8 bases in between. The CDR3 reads CASSFGGKQFF. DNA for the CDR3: TGTGCCAGCAGTTTTGGCGGGAAGCAGTTCTTC.

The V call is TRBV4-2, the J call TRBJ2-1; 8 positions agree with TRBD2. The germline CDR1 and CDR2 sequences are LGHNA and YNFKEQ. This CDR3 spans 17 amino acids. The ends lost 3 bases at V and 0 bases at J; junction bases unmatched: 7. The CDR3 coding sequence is TGTGCCAGCAGCCAGAGATTAGCGGGGCTCTCCTACAATGAGCAGTTCTTC. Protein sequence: CASSQRLAGLSYNEQFF.

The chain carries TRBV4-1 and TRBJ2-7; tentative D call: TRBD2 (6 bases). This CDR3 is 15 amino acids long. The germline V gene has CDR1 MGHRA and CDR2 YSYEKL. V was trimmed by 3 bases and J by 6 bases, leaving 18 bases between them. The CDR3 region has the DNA TGCGCCAGCAGCCAGGGGGTCGGGGGTGGCTCCGAGCAGTACTTC. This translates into CASSQGVGGGSEQYF.

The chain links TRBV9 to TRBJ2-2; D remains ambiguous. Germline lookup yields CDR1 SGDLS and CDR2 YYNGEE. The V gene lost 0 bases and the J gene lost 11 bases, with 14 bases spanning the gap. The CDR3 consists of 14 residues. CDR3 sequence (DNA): TGTGCCAGCAGCGTAGAAGGCTCTAATGGAGAGCTGTTTTTT. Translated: CASSVEGSNGELFF.

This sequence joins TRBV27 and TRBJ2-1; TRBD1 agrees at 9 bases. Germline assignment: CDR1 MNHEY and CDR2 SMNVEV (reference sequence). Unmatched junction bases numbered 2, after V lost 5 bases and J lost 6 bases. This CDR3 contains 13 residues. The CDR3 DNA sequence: TGTGCCAGCAGTATGACAGGGGGCAATGAGCAGTTCTTC. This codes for CASSMTGGNEQFF.

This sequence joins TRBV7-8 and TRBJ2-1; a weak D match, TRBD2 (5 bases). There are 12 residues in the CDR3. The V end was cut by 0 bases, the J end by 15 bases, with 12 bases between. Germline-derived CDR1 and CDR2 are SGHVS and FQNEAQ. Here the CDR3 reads CASSLAGERGFF. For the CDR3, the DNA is TGTGCCAGCAGCTTAGCGGGAGAACGGGGGTTCTTC. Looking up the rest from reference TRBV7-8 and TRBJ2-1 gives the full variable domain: GAGVSQSPRYKVAKRGQDVALRCDPISGHVSLFWYQQALGQGPEFLTYFQNEAQLDKSGLPSDRFFAERPEGSVSTLKIQRTQQEDSAVYLCASSLAGERGFFGPGTRLTVL.

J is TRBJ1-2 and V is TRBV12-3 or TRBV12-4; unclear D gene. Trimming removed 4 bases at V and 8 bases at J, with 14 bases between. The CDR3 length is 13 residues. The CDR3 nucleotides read TGTGCCAGCAGTTCAACTGCCCCTGTGGGCTACACCTTC. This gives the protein CASSSTAPVGYTF.

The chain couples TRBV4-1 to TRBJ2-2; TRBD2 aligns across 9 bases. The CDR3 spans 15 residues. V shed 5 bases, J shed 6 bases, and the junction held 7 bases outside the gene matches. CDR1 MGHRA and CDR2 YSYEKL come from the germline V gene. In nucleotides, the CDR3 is TGCGCCAGCAGCGCCATAGCGGGAGATGCCGGGGAGCTGTTTTTT. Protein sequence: CASSAIAGDAGELFF.

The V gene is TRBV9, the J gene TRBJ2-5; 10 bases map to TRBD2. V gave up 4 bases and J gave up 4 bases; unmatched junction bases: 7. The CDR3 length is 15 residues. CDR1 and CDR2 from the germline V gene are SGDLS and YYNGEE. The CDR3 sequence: CASSTPGLATETQYF. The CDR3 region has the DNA TGTGCCAGCAGCACCCCGGGACTAGCGACAGAGACCCAGTACTTC.